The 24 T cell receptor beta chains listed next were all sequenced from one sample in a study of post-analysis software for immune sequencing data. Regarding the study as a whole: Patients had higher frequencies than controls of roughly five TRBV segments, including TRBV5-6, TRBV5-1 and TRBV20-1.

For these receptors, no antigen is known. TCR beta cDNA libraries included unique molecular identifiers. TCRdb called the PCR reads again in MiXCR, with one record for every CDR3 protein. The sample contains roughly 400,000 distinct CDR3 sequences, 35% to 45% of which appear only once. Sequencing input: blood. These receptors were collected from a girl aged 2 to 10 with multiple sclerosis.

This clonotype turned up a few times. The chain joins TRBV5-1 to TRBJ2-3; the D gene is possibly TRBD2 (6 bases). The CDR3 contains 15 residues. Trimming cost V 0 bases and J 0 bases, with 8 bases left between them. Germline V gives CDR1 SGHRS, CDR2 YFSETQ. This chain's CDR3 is CASSLVSGSTDTQYF. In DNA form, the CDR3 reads TGCGCCAGCAGCTTGGTCAGCGGGAGCACAGATACGCAGTATTTT.

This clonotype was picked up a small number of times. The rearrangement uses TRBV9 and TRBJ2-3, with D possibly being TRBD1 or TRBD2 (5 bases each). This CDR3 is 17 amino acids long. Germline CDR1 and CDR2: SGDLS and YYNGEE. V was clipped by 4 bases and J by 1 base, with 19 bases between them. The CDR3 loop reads CASSPEGNPRGTDTQYF. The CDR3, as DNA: TGTGCCAGCAGCCCAGAGGGGAACCCCCGGGGCACAGATACGCAGTATTTT.

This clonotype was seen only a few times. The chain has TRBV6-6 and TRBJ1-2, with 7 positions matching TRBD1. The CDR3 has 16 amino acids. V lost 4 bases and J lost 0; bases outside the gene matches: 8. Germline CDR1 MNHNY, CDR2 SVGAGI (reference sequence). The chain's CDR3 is CASSSTVGQANYGYTF. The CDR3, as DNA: TGTGCCAGCAGTTCAACTGTAGGACAGGCTAACTATGGCTACACCTTC.

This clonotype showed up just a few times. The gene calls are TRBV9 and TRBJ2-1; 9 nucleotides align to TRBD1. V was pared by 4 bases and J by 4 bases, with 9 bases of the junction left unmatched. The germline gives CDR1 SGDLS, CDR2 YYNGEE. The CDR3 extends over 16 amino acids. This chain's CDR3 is CASSPLTGGSYNEQFF. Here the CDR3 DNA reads TGTGCCAGCAGCCCCTTAACAGGGGGCTCGTACAATGAGCAGTTCTTC.

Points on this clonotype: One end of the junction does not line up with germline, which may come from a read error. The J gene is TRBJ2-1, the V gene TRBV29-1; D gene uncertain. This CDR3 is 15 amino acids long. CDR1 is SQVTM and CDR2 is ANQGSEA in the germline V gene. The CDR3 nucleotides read TGCAGCGTTGAGCCGGCGACTCCTTCCTACAATGAGCGGTTCTTC. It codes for CSVEPATPSYNERFF.

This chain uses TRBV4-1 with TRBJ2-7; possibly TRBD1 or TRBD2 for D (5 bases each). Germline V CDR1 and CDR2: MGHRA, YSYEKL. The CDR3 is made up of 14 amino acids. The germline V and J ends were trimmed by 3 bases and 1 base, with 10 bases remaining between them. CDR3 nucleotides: TGCGCCAGCAGCCAGGGGGACGGGTCCTACGAGCAGTACTTC. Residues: CASSQGDGSYEQYF.

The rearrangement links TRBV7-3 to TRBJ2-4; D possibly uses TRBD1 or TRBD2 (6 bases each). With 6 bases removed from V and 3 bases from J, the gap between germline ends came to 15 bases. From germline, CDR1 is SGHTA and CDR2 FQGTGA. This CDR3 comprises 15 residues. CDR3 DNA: TGTGCCAGCAGTCCGGAGGGGGGCCGCAAAAACATTCAGTACTTC. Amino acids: CASSPEGGRKNIQYF.

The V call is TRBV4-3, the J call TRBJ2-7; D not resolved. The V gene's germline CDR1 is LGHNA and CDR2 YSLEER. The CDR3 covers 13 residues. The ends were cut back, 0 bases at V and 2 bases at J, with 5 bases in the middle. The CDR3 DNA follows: TGCGCCAGCAGCCAAGACACCACCTACGAGCAGTACTTC. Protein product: CASSQDTTYEQYF.

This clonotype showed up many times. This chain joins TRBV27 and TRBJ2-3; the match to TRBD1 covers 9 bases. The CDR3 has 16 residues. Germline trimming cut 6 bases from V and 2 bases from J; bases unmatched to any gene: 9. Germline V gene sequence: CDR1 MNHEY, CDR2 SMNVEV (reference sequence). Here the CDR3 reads CASRIWTGENTDTQYF. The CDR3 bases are TGTGCCAGCAGGATTTGGACAGGGGAAAACACAGATACGCAGTATTTT.

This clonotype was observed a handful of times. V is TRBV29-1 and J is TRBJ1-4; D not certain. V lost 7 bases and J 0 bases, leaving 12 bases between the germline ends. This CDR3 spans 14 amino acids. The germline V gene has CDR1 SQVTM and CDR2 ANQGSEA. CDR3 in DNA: TGCAGCGCTGTGACTGGGGCAACTAATGAAAAACTGTTTTTT. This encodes CSAVTGATNEKLFF.

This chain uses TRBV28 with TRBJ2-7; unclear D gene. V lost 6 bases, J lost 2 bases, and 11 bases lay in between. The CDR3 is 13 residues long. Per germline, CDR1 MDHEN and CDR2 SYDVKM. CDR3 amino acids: CASRAPITYEQYF. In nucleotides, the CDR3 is TGTGCCAGCAGGGCGCCGATAACCTACGAGCAGTACTTC.

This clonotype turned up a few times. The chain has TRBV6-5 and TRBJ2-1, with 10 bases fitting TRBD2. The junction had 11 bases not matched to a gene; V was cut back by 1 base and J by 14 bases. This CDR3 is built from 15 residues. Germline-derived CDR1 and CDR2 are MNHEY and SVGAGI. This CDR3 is CASSYYSSSGRVEFF. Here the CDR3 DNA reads TGTGCCAGCAGTTACTATTCCTCAAGCGGGAGGGTTGAGTTCTTC.

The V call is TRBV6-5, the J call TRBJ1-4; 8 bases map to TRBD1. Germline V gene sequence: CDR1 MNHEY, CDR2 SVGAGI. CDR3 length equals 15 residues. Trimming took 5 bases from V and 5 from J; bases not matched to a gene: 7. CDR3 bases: TGTGCCAGCAGTAAACCGGGACAGGAGAATGAAAAACTGTTTTTT. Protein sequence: CASSKPGQENEKLFF.

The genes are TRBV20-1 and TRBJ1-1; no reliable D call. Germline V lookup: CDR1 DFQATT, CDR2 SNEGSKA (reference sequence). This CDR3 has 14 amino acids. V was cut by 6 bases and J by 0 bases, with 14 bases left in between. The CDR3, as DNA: TGCAGTGCGGGTAGGCGGGCATTGAACACTGAAGCTTTCTTT. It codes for CSAGRRALNTEAFF.

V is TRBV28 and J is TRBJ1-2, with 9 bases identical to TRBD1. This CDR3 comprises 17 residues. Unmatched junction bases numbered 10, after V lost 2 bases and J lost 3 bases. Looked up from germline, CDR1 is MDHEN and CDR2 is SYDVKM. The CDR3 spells CASSLPRDRAFDYGYTF. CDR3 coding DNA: TGTGCCAGCAGTTTACCGCGGGACAGGGCTTTTGACTATGGCTACACCTTC.

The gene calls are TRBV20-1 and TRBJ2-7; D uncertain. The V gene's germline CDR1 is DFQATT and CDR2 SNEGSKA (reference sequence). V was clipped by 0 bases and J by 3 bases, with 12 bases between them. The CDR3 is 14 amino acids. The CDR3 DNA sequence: TGCAGTGCTAGAGAGGGTTATTTTAACTACGAGCAGTACTTC. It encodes CSAREGYFNYEQYF.

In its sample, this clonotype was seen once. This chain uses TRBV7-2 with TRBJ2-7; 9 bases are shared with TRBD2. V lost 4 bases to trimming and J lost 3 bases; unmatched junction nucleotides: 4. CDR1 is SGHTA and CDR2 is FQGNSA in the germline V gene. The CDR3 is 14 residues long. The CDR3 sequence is CASSSVTSGYEQYF. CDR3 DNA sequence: TGTGCCAGCAGCTCAGTGACTAGCGGCTACGAGCAGTACTTC.

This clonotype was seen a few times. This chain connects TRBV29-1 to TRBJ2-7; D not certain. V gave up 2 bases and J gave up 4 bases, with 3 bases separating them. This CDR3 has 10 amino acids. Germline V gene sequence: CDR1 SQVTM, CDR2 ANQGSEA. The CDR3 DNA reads TGCAGCGTTGAAAAGTACGAGCAGTACTTC. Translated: CSVEKYEQYF.

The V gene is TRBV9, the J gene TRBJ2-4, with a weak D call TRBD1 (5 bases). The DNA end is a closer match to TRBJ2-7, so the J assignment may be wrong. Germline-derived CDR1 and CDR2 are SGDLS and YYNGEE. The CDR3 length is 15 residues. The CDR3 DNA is TGTGCCAGCAGCGCTGCAGGACACCGCTCCTACGAGCAGTACTTC. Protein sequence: CASSAAGHRSYEQYF.

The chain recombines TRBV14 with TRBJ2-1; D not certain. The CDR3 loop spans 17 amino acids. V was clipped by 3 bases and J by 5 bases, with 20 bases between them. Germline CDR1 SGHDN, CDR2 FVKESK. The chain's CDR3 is CASSQTVRLLRNNEQFF. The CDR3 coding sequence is TGTGCCAGCAGCCAGACCGTGCGCCTACTCAGGAACAATGAGCAGTTCTTC. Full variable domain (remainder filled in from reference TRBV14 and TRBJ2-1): EAGVTQFPSHSVIEKGQTVTLRCDPISGHDNLYWYRRVMGKEIKFLLHFVKESKQDESGMPNNRFLAERTGGTYSTLKVQPAELEDSGVYFCASSQTVRLLRNNEQFFGPGTRLTVL.

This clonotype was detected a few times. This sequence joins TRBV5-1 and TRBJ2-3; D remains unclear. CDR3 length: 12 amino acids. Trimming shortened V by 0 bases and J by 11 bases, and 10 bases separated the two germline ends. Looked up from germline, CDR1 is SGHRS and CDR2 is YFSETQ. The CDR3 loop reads CASSLASMVQYF. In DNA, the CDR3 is TGCGCCAGCAGCTTGGCCTCTATGGTGCAGTATTTT.

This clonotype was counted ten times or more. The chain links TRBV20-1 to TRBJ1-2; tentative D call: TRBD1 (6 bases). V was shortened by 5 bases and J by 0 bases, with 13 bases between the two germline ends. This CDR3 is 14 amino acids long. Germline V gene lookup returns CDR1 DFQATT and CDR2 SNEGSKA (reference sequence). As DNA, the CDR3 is TGCAGTGCTCCCCGGAGGGGGTCTAACTATGGCTACACCTTC. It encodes CSAPRRGSNYGYTF.

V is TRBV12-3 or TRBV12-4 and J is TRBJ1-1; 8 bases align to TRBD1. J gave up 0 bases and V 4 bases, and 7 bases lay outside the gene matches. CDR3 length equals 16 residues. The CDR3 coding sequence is TGTGCCAGCAGTTCCCCGGGACAGGCCATGAACACTGAAGCTTTCTTT. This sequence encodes CASSSPGQAMNTEAFF.

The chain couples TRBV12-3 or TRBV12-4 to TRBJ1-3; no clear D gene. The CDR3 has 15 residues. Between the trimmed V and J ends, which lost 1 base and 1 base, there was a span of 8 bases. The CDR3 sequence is CASSLERISGNTIYF. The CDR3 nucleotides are TGTGCCAGCAGTTTAGAACGTATATCTGGAAACACCATATATTTT.